This TCR beta chain was obtained from a study of blood T cells in healthy people across ages. CDR3 length: 13 residues. Trimming stripped 0 bases from V and 8 bases from J, with 8 bases between. CDR1 is LNHNV and CDR2 is YYDKDF in the germline V gene (reference sequence). Together with a sample-barcoded 5' primer, a J-beta primer mix was included in a second PCR lasting about 7 to 11 cycles. Each CDR3 protein is one row after TCRdb ran MiXCR on the 5' RACE reads. The sample records 1.8 million or so distinct CDR3 sequences, 39% being singletons. Study results and limitations: In these data, TCR beta diversity tracked strongly with naive T cell percentage.

In each sample, at least 7 million PBMCs were isolated. Extraction yielded at least 5 micrograms of total RNA per sample. This clonotype was detected only a few times. Its antigen is unidentified. V is TRBV15 and J is TRBJ2-1; no clear D. The material sequenced was blood. The source is a human donor in good health. In DNA form, the CDR3 reads TGTGCCACCAGCAGAGATCGGCGCTATGAGCAGTTCTTC. This codes for CATSRDRRYEQFF.